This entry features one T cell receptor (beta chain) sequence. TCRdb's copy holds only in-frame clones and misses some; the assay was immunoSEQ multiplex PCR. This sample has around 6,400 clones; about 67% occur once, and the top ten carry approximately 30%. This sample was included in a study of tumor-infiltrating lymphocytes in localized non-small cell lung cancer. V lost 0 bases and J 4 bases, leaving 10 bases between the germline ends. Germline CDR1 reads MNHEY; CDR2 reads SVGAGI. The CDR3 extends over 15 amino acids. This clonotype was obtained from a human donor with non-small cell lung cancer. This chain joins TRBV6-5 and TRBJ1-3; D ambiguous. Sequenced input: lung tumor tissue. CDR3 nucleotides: TGTGCCAGCAGTTACTCCCCGGGGAAAGGAAACACCATATATTTT. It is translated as CASSYSPGKGNTIYF.